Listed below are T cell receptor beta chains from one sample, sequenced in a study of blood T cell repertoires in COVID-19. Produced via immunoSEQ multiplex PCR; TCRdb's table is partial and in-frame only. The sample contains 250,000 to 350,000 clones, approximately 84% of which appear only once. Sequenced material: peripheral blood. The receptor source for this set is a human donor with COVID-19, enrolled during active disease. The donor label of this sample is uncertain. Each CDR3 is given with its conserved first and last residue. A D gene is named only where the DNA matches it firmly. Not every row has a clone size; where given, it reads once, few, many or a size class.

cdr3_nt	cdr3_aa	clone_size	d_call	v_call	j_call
TGTGCCAGCAGCCAAGTGGGCAGGGGCCCCTACGAGCAGTACTTC	CASSQVGRGPYEQYF	.	.	TRBV3-1/TRBV3-2	TRBJ2-7
TGTGCCAGCAGCTCCGGACAGGGCGCAACTAATGAAAAACTGTTTTTT	CASSSGQGATNEKLFF	.	TRBD1	TRBV7-9	TRBJ1-4
TGTGCCAGCAGTCGACTAGCGGAGGGGAACACCGGGGAGCTGTTTTTT	CASSRLAEGNTGELFF	.	TRBD2	TRBV6-6	TRBJ2-2
TGCACCGCGGAGGACAGGGCTAACTATGGCTACACCTTC	CTAEDRANYGYTF	few	TRBD1	TRBV29-1	TRBJ1-2
TGCGCCAGCAGCATGCCGGGTGAGGGTGAGCAGTTCTTC	CASSMPGEGEQFF	.	.	TRBV5-1	TRBJ2-1
TGCGCCAGCAGCCAAGATCTCCCCTCAGCGGGCACCTACAATGAGCAGTTCTTC	CASSQDLPSAGTYNEQFF	.	.	TRBV4-3	TRBJ2-1
TGTGCCAGCAGCTTAGGTGGATCGGGACATACGATAGCCTACGAGCAGTACTTC	CASSLGGSGHTIAYEQYF	.	.	TRBV7-3	TRBJ2-7
TGTGCCAGCAGTTTTTCCCGGGACAGGGCCACTGAAGCTTTCTTT	CASSFSRDRATEAFF	.	TRBD1	TRBV28	TRBJ1-1
TGTGCCATCAGTGAGGCGGACAGGAGACATAATTCACCCCTCCACTTT	CAISEADRRHNSPLHF	.	TRBD1	TRBV10-3	TRBJ1-6
TGCAGTGCTAGTTTGAACATGGGAGGGGAGACCCAGTACTTC	CSASLNMGGETQYF	.	TRBD2	TRBV20-1	TRBJ2-5
TGTGCCAGTAGTCCCCGGACTAGCGCGGGGAATGAGCAGTTCTTC	CASSPRTSAGNEQFF	.	TRBD2	TRBV19	TRBJ2-1
TGTGCCACCACTACCGAGCAGTACACTGAAGCTTTCTTT	CATTTEQYTEAFF	.	.	TRBV19	TRBJ1-1
TGTGCCAGCAGCCCAAACACACAGAAGATTACAACTAATGAAAAACTGTTTTTT	CASSPNTQKITTNEKLFF	few	.	TRBV11-2	TRBJ1-4
TGTGCCAGCAGGAACATCCTAGAACACCAAGAGACCCAGTACTTC	CASRNILEHQETQYF	.	.	TRBV28	TRBJ2-5
TGTGCCAGCAGGGAACTTGAGGCGAGCAATCAGCCCCAGCATTTT	CASRELEASNQPQHF	.	.	TRBV2	TRBJ1-5
TGTGCCAGCAGTGAGGACAGAGGGTATGGCTACACCTTC	CASSEDRGYGYTF	.	.	TRBV12-3/TRBV12-4	TRBJ1-2
TGTGCCAGCAGCAAAAGAGGACAGGGCGGGGACGAGCAGTACTTC	CASSKRGQGGDEQYF	.	.	TRBV21-1	TRBJ2-7
TGTGCCAGCGGAAACAGGGCCCTGAACTATGGCTACACCTTC	CASGNRALNYGYTF	.	.	TRBV9	TRBJ1-2
TGTGCCAGCAGTTTAGCGAACAGACCCGGGGAGCTGTTTTTT	CASSLANRPGELFF	.	.	TRBV27	TRBJ2-2
TGTGCCAGCAGTTTAAAGGACAGGGGGACCGGGGAGCTGTTTTTT	CASSLKDRGTGELFF	.	TRBD1	TRBV28	TRBJ2-2
TGTGCCAGCAGCCCCCTGACATTACATACGCAGTATTTT	CASSPLTLHTQYF	.	.	TRBV6-2/TRBV6-3	TRBJ2-3
TGCGCCAGCAGCTTCTATTCCCGCCTTACAGATACGCAGTATTTT	CASSFYSRLTDTQYF	.	.	TRBV5-1	TRBJ2-3
TGTGCCAGCAGTGACACAGGGAAAAACATTCAGTACTTC	CASSDTGKNIQYF	.	.	TRBV2	TRBJ2-4
TGTGCCAGCAGTTCCCAGCGACAGGATTCACCCCTCCACTTT	CASSSQRQDSPLHF	.	.	TRBV6-5	TRBJ1-6
TGTGCCAGCAGCCTTCGACTAGCGACGGCTTCCGAGCAGTACTTC	CASSLRLATASEQYF	.	TRBD2	TRBV5-4	TRBJ2-7
TGTGCCAGCAGCGACCGGACTAGCGGGAGGTGGGCAGATACGCAGTATTTT	CASSDRTSGRWADTQYF	.	TRBD2	TRBV5-6	TRBJ2-3
TGTGCCAGCAGCTTATCCGGGGTCCGCTACAATGAGCAGTTCTTC	CASSLSGVRYNEQFF	.	.	TRBV11-2	TRBJ2-1
TGTGCCTGGAGTGGCCTCGGACAGGGGGCTTATGGCTACACCTTC	CAWSGLGQGAYGYTF	.	TRBD1	TRBV30	TRBJ1-2
TGCAGCGTCGTGCCCCCTACAGGGTACGAGCAGTACTTC	CSVVPPTGYEQYF	once	.	TRBV29-1	TRBJ2-7
TGCGCCAGCAGCTTGGCCGGTAGCAATCAGCCCCAGCATTTT	CASSLAGSNQPQHF	.	.	TRBV5-1	TRBJ1-5
TGTGCCAGCTCACTAGGACAGGGAAATAATTCACCCCTCCACTTT	CASSLGQGNNSPLHF	few	TRBD1	TRBV18	TRBJ1-6
TGTGCCAGCAGCTTTAATCGGGACACCGGGGAGCTGTTTTTT	CASSFNRDTGELFF	.	.	TRBV7-2	TRBJ2-2
TGTGCCAGCAGCTTTCGAGGACTCTTGAATGGGTACGAGCAGTACTTC	CASSFRGLLNGYEQYF	.	.	TRBV7-2	TRBJ2-7
TGTGCCAGCAGCCGCAGGGAGGGCTATGGCTACACCTTC	CASSRREGYGYTF	.	.	TRBV6-5	TRBJ1-2
TGTGCCAGCCGGAACCCTAGCGGGGCAGCCAAAAACATTCAGTACTTC	CASRNPSGAAKNIQYF	few	TRBD2	TRBV6-6	TRBJ2-4
TGTGCCAGCAGTGAAGCGATTCGACTAGTACCTAATTCACCCCTCCACTTT	CASSEAIRLVPNSPLHF	.	.	TRBV6-1	TRBJ1-6
TGTGCCAGCAGTTACTCCCGCAGGGGTAGAACTGAAGCTTTCTTT	CASSYSRRGRTEAFF	.	.	TRBV6-5	TRBJ1-1
TGTGCCAGCAGCCAAGGCCCAGGGACTGTCTCCTACGAGCAGTACTTC	CASSQGPGTVSYEQYF	.	.	TRBV3-1/TRBV3-2	TRBJ2-7